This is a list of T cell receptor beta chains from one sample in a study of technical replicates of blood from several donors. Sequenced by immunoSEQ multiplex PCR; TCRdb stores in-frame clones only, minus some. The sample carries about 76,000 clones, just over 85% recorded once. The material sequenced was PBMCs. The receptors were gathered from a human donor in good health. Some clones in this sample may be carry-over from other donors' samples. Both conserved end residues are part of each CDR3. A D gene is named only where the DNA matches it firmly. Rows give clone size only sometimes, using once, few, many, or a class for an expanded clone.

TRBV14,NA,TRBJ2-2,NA,TGTGCCAGCAGCTATACAATTACCGGGGAGCTGTTTTTT,CASSYTITGELFF
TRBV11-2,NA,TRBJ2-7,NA,TGTGCCAGCAGCTTAGATGCTACCGAGCAGTACTTC,CASSLDATEQYF
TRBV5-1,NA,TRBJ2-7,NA,TGCGCCAGCAGCTTCCCCGAGGGAGCCGGGAACGAGCAGTACTTC,CASSFPEGAGNEQYF
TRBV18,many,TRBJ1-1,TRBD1,TGTGCCAGCTCGACAGGGATCATGAACACTGAAGCTTTCTTT,CASSTGIMNTEAFF
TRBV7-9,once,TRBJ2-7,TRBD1,TGTGCCAGCAGCGCCGGGACAGGGATACCCGAGCAGTACTTC,CASSAGTGIPEQYF
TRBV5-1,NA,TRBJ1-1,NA,TGCGCCAGCAGCCCGCTCGCGGGCGGATCAGAAGCTTTCTTT,CASSPLAGGSEAFF
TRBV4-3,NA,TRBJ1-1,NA,TGCGCCAGCAGCCAAGTGGGTGGAGCAGGGAGGACTGAAGCTTTCTTT,CASSQVGGAGRTEAFF
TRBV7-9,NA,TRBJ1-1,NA,TGTGCCAGCAGCTTAGGGGGAGCTGAAGCTTTCTTT,CASSLGGAEAFF
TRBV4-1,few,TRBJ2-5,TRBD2,TGCGCCAGCAGCCAGACAGGACTAGCCGAGACCCAGTACTTC,CASSQTGLAETQYF
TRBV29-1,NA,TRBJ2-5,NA,TGCAGCGTTAACAGGGGGGGGAGGCAAGAGACCCAGTACTTC,CSVNRGGRQETQYF
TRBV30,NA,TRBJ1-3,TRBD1,TGTGCCTGGAGTAAGGACAGGGAGTCTGGAAACACCATATATTTT,CAWSKDRESGNTIYF
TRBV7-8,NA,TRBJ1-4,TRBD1,TGTGCCAGCAGCTTACAGACAGGGCAAGGTGAAAAACTGTTTTTT,CASSLQTGQGEKLFF
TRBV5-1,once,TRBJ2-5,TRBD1,TGCGCCAGCAGCCCGGGACAGTCCAGGGAGACCCAGTACTTC,CASSPGQSRETQYF
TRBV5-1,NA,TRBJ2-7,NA,TGCGCCAGCAGCTTTGTCGCGGGGGCGAGCTACGAGCAGTACTTC,CASSFVAGASYEQYF
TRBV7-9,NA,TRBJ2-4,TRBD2,TGTGCCAGCAGCCCCTGGAGCGGGAGTAACATTCAGTACTTC,CASSPWSGSNIQYF
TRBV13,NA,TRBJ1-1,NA,TGTGCCAGCAGCTTCCTACCCGACAGGCCCAACACTGAAGCTTTCTTT,CASSFLPDRPNTEAFF
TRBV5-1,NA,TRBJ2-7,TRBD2,TGCGCCAGCAGCTTGGCCGGGAGGGTCGAGCAGTACTTC,CASSLAGRVEQYF
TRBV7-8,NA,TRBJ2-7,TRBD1,TGTGCCAGCAGCTGGGCAGGGGGCGAAAGTTACGAGCAGTACTTC,CASSWAGGESYEQYF
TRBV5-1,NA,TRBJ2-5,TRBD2,TGCGCCAGTGCTTCGACTAGCGGGGAGGGGGAGACCCAGTACTTC,CASASTSGEGETQYF
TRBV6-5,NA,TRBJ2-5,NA,TGTGCCAGCGGCTTGGACCAAGAGACCCAGTACTTC,CASGLDQETQYF
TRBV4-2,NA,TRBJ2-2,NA,TGTGCCAGCAGCCAAGAGAAGGGGCGCACCGGGGAGCTGTTTTTT,CASSQEKGRTGELFF
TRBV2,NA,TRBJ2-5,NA,TGTGCCAGCAGTGATATGGGGGGAGGAGAGACCCAGTACTTC,CASSDMGGGETQYF
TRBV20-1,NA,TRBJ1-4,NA,TGCAGTGCTAGTTTTGAGGAAAAACTGTTTTTT,CSASFEEKLFF
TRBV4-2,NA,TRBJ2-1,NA,TGTGCCAGCAGCCAAGGGTCTGGAGGCGACTACAATGAGCAGTTCTTC,CASSQGSGGDYNEQFF
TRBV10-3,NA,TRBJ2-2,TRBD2,TGTGCCATCTCCCAAGTGGCTAGCGGAAACACCGGGGAGCTGTTTTTT,CAISQVASGNTGELFF
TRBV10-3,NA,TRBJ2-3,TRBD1,TGTGCCATCCGTCCGGGACAGGGGGCAGATACGCAGTATTTT,CAIRPGQGADTQYF
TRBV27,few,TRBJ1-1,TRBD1,TGTGCCAGCAGTCCGTGGACAGGGGGACGGAACACTGAAGCTTTCTTT,CASSPWTGGRNTEAFF
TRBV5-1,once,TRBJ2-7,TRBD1,TGCGCCAGCAGCTTGGGGGGACAGGCCTACGAGCAGTACTTC,CASSLGGQAYEQYF
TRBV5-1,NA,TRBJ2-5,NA,TGCGCCAGCAGCTTGGGTTCAGGCCAAGAGACCCAGTACTTC,CASSLGSGQETQYF
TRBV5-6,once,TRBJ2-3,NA,TGTGCCAGCAGCAGACCGGAGTACACAGATACGCAGTATTTT,CASSRPEYTDTQYF
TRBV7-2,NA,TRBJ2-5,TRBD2,TGTGCCAGCAGCCCCGGGCTGGGCGGGAGGGCCTGGGAGACCCAGTACTTC,CASSPGLGGRAWETQYF
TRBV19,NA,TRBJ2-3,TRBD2,TGTGCCAGTAGTTCCAGACTAGCGGGGAGCACAGATACGCAGTATTTT,CASSSRLAGSTDTQYF
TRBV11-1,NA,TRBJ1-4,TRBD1,TGTGCCAGCAGCCCTTCGAAAGGGACAGTATATGAAAAACTGTTTTTT,CASSPSKGTVYEKLFF
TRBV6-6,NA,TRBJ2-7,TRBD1,TGTGCCAGCATGACAGGGGCGGGAGAGCAGTACTTC,CASMTGAGEQYF
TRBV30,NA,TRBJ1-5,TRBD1,TGTGCCTGGATATTCCGGACAGGGGGCTTTCAGCCCCAGCATTTT,CAWIFRTGGFQPQHF
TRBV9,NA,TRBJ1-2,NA,TGTGCCAGCAGCGTAGGGTTCGGGAGTACTAACTATGGCTACACCTTC,CASSVGFGSTNYGYTF
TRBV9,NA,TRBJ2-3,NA,TGTGCCAGCAGCGTAGGTCACAGCAGAACAGATACGCAGTATTTT,CASSVGHSRTDTQYF
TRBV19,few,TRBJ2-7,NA,TGTGCCAGCCGATCAGGGGGGTCCGTGCAGTACTTC,CASRSGGSVQYF
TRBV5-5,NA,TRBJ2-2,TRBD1,TGTGCCAGCAGCCGGACAGGGTCTCTCACCGGGGAGCTGTTTTTT,CASSRTGSLTGELFF
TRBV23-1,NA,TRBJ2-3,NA,TGCGCCAGCATTGCGGGCACAGATACGCAGTATTTT,CASIAGTDTQYF
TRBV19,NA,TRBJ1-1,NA,TGTGCCAGTAGGTTTGGGGCCGGGGACATGGGCACTGAAGCTTTCTTT,CASRFGAGDMGTEAFF
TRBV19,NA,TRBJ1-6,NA,TGTGCCAGTAGTATTCGAGGGAATGGTTCACCCCTCCACTTT,CASSIRGNGSPLHF
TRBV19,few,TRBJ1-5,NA,TGTGCCAGTAGTATGATGGCCCAGCCCCAGCATTTT,CASSMMAQPQHF
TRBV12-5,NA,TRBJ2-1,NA,TGTGCTAGTGTTCTTTTCCCCTACAATGAGCAGTTCTTC,CASVLFPYNEQFF
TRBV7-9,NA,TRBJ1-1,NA,TGTGCCAGCAGCTTATGGGGGGGGACTGAAGCTTTCTTT,CASSLWGGTEAFF
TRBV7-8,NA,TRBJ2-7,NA,TGTGCCAGCAGCTTAGGGGCGTCCCCGCCTGGGCAGTACTTC,CASSLGASPPGQYF
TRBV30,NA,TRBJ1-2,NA,TGTGCCTGGAGTGAAGGGAGAGAGGACCCACACACCTTC,CAWSEGREDPHTF
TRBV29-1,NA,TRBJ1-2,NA,TGCAGCGTCATGGTCGGACAGAACTATGGCTACACCTTC,CSVMVGQNYGYTF
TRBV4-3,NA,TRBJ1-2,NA,TGCGCCAGCAGCCAAGATTTCCAGAACTATGGCTACACCTTC,CASSQDFQNYGYTF